One sample yielded the 21 T cell receptor beta chains listed below, sequenced in a study of human thymus T cells. Resected material from corrective heart surgery provided the thymus tissue analysed. Clones were read by immunoSEQ multiplex PCR, and TCRdb kept only the in-frame ones, dropping some. The sample includes tens of thousands of clones, roughly 97% of them seen just once. The sample taken for sequencing was thymus tissue. These receptors all come from a boy under two years old with a congenital heart defect but otherwise immunologically healthy.

This clone was seen only once. The chain couples TRBV19 to TRBJ1-2, with 7 bases fitting TRBD1. CDR1 and CDR2 (germline): LNHDA, SQIVND (reference sequence). The CDR3 has 15 residues. Unmatched junction bases numbered 10, after V lost 7 bases and J lost 2 bases. CDR3 sequence (DNA): TGTGCCAGTAAGCCGATAGGGGGCAGAAACTATGGCTACACCTTC. It specifies CASKPIGGRNYGYTF.

The chain uses TRBV14 and TRBJ2-3; no firm D call. This CDR3 spans 15 amino acids. The V gene lost 4 bases and the J gene lost 0 bases, with 11 bases spanning the gap. Germline loops: CDR1 SGHDN, CDR2 FVKESK. The CDR3 bases are TGTGCCAGCAGCCGCACCTGGGATAGCACAGATACGCAGTATTTT. Its translation is CASSRTWDSTDTQYF.

This CDR3 is CASSLDRDRGYQETQYF. For the CDR3, the DNA is TGTGCCAGCAGCTTGGATCGGGACAGGGGCTACCAAGAGACCCAGTACTTC. The chain is built from TRBV5-6 and TRBJ2-5, with TRBD1 matching over 10 bases. Germline assignment: CDR1 SGHDT and CDR2 YYEEEE. Germline trimming cut 0 bases from V and 0 bases from J; bases unmatched to any gene: 5. The CDR3 runs to 17 residues.

This clone occurred a few times. The V gene is TRBV4-3, the J gene TRBJ2-7; D is perhaps TRBD2 (6 bases). The CDR3 has 21 residues. Germline CDR1 and CDR2: LGHNA and YSLEER. Trimming removed 0 bases from V and 0 bases from J, with 27 bases in between. The CDR3 is CASSQDLVRDFRLPFSYEQYF. CDR3 DNA: TGCGCCAGCAGCCAAGATCTCGTTCGGGACTTTCGGCTCCCGTTCTCCTACGAGCAGTACTTC.

CDR3 residues: CASSERWRGFRTDTQYF. The CDR3 DNA follows: TGTGCCAGCAGTGAAAGGTGGCGGGGGTTCCGCACAGATACGCAGTATTTT. The V and J genes are TRBV6-1 and TRBJ2-3; 7 nucleotides agree with TRBD2. Germline CDR1 MNHNS, CDR2 SASEGT. The J segment lost 1 base and the V segment lost 2 bases, leaving 9 bases of the junction unmatched. The CDR3 spans 17 residues.

The chain combines TRBV28 with TRBJ1-1, with a tentative D call TRBD1 (6 bases). The CDR3 totals 15 residues. Germline CDR1 is MDHEN and CDR2 is SYDVKM. Trimming pared 2 bases from V and 6 bases from J, leaving 16 bases between. The CDR3 loop is CASSLGGRNLPEAFF. The CDR3 bases are TGTGCCAGCAGTTTAGGGGGGCGGAACCTACCTGAAGCTTTCTTT. The full variable domain, its missing parts supplied by reference TRBV28 and TRBJ1-1, is DVKVTQSSRYLVKRTGEKVFLECVQDMDHENMFWYRQDPGLGLRLIYFSYDVKMKEKGDIPEGYSVSREKKERFSLILESASTNQTSMYLCASSLGGRNLPEAFFGQGTRLTVV.

The chain carries TRBV14 and TRBJ2-7, with 7 bases that match TRBD2. Trimming at V came to 3 bases and at J to 2 bases, leaving 7 bases not matched to a gene. The CDR3 spans 15 residues. Germline V gene lookup returns CDR1 SGHDN and CDR2 FVKESK. In DNA, the CDR3 is TGTGCCAGCAGCCAGGGGAGGGAGGGACCCTACGAGCAGTACTTC. Amino acids: CASSQGREGPYEQYF.

This clone was counted once. The J gene is TRBJ2-3, the V gene TRBV18, with TRBD1 matching 10 bases. V shed 8 bases, J shed 1 base, and the junction held 0 bases outside the gene matches. The CDR3 length is 13 residues. CDR1 and CDR2 from the germline V gene are KGHSH and LQKENI. The CDR3 DNA reads TGTGCCAGCGGGACAGGGGGCACAGATACGCAGTATTTT. This translates into CASGTGGTDTQYF.

V gene TRBV4-2 combines with J gene TRBJ2-3; D gene ambiguous. This CDR3 is built from 20 residues. Germline CDR1 LGHNA, CDR2 YNFKEQ. V dropped 1 base and J dropped 0 bases, with 23 bases sitting between them. CDR3 coding DNA: TGTGCCAGCAGCCAAGTGAAAGTGAGGCAGGCCCCTACTAGCACAGATACGCAGTATTTT. It is translated as CASSQVKVRQAPTSTDTQYF.

The chain employs TRBV7-6 and TRBJ2-1; D may be TRBD2 (5 bases). Between the trimmed V and J ends, which lost 8 bases and 3 bases, there was a span of 8 bases. The CDR3 is 12 amino acids. Germline V CDR1 and CDR2: SGHVS, FNYEAQ. Here the CDR3 DNA reads TGTGCCAGCGGAGCGGACTACAATGAGCAGTTCTTC. Its protein is CASGADYNEQFF.

This rearrangement joins TRBV10-1 to TRBJ2-7; 10 bases map to TRBD2. Germline V lookup: CDR1 WNHNN, CDR2 SYGVQD (reference sequence). With V trimmed by 7 bases and J by 5 bases, 2 bases remained unmatched. This CDR3 contains 12 residues. The CDR3 nucleotides are TGCGCCAGCATCGGACTAGCGGACGAGCAGTACTTC. It translates to CASIGLADEQYF.

This clone has more than one count but fewer than ten. J is TRBJ2-2 and V is TRBV7-9; maybe TRBD1 (6 bases). The CDR3 covers 16 residues. The V end lost 4 bases, the J end lost 1 base, and 13 bases lay between the germline ends. The germline V gene has CDR1 SEHNR and CDR2 FQNEAQ (reference sequence). The DNA of the CDR3 is TGTGCCAGCAGCTCAGAGGACAGCGTGAACACCGGGGAGCTGTTTTTT. Translated, it gives CASSSEDSVNTGELFF. The complete variable domain, with remaining parts taken from reference TRBV7-9 and TRBJ2-2, reads DTGVSQNPRHKITKRGQNVTFRCDPISEHNRLYWYRQTLGQGPEFLTYFQNEAQLEKSRLLSDRFSAERPKGSFSTLEIQRTEQGDSAMYLCASSSEDSVNTGELFFGEGSRLTVL.

This chain links TRBV7-3 with TRBJ2-1, with D tentatively TRBD1 or TRBD2 (5 bases each). CDR3 length: 15 residues. Germline-derived CDR1 and CDR2 are SGHTA and FQGTGA. V lost 6 bases, J lost 7 bases, and 19 bases lay in between. CDR3 sequence: CASSPGQPRGNEQFF. CDR3 in DNA: TGTGCCAGCAGTCCAGGGCAACCCAGAGGGAATGAGCAGTTCTTC.

This chain joins TRBV19 and TRBJ2-1; no clear D gene. Trimming took 9 bases from V and 8 from J, leaving 17 bases between them. This CDR3 spans 13 amino acids. CDR1 LNHDA and CDR2 SQIVND come from the germline V gene (reference sequence). The CDR3 loop reads CASRIRSDDEQFF. In DNA, the CDR3 is TGTGCCAGCAGGATAAGATCTGACGATGAGCAGTTCTTC.

This sequence joins TRBV4-1 and TRBJ2-1; 9 nucleotides align to TRBD2. The germline V gene encodes CDR1 MGHRA and CDR2 YSYEKL. The CDR3 is 17 amino acids. The J segment lost 10 bases and the V segment lost 3 bases, leaving 16 bases of the junction unmatched. The CDR3 reads CASSHDRRTSDGGEQFF. The DNA for the CDR3 is TGCGCCAGCAGCCACGATCGGAGGACTAGCGATGGGGGGGAGCAGTTCTTC.

This clone is a singleton in its sample. The CDR3 spells CASDPRGKRDGYTF. CDR3 DNA sequence: TGTGCTAGTGACCCGAGGGGGAAACGGGATGGCTACACCTTC. The rearrangement links TRBV12-5 to TRBJ1-2; tentative D call: TRBD1 (6 bases). CDR1 and CDR2 from the germline V gene are LGHNT and FRNRAP. V shed 7 bases and J shed 6 bases, with 18 bases lying between them. There are 14 residues in the CDR3. The whole variable domain, filled in from reference TRBV12-5 and TRBJ1-2, reads DARVTQTPRHKVTEMGQEVTMRCQPILGHNTVFWYRQTMMQGLELLAYFRNRAPLDDSGMPKDRFSAEMPDATLATLKIQPSEPRDSAVYFCASDPRGKRDGYTFGSGTRLTVV.

The chain is built from TRBV19 and TRBJ2-5, with D hard to call. CDR3 length: 14 amino acids. Trimming took off 2 bases at V and 2 bases at J, with 9 bases between the two ends. From germline, CDR1 is LNHDA and CDR2 SQIVND (reference sequence). CDR3 protein: CASSIRLSQETQYF. The CDR3 DNA follows: TGTGCCAGTAGTATAAGGCTGTCTCAAGAGACCCAGTACTTC.

The chain is built from TRBV7-2 and TRBJ2-2; 13 bases are shared with TRBD2. Germline CDR1 is SGHTA and CDR2 is FQGNSA. The V segment lost 1 base and the J segment 0 bases; nucleotides outside the gene matches: 5. This CDR3 contains 19 residues. CDR3 sequence (DNA): TGTGCCAGCAGCTTAGGACTAGCGGGAGGCGAGCCGAACACCGGGGAGCTGTTTTTT. It translates to CASSLGLAGGEPNTGELFF.

V usage is TRBV19 and J usage is TRBJ2-5; maybe TRBD2 (7 bases). The CDR3 has 14 amino acids. The germline V gene has CDR1 LNHDA and CDR2 SQIVND (reference sequence). V gave up 3 bases and J gave up 5 bases, with 13 bases separating them. The chain's CDR3 is CASSMGGPLETQYF. The CDR3 region has the DNA TGTGCCAGTAGTATGGGGGGGCCCTTGGAGACCCAGTACTTC.

V usage is TRBV5-1 and J usage is TRBJ2-7, with D maybe TRBD2 (6 bases). There are 22 residues in the CDR3. The V end lost 1 base, the J end lost 4 bases, and 36 bases lay between the germline ends. Germline V gene sequence: CDR1 SGHRS, CDR2 YFSETQ. The CDR3 DNA follows: TGCGCCAGCAGCTTGAGGCCCCAAGGCGGTAGCGGTACACCCAAAGTGGTTTACGAGCAGTACTTC. Its translation: CASSLRPQGGSGTPKVVYEQYF.

The chain couples TRBV20-1 to TRBJ2-7; D remains ambiguous. Trimming took 5 bases from V and 3 from J, leaving 8 bases between them. CDR3 length: 11 residues. CDR1 DFQATT and CDR2 SNEGSKA come from the germline V gene (reference sequence). The CDR3 reads CSAWVSYEQYF. CDR3 in DNA: TGCAGTGCTTGGGTTAGCTACGAGCAGTACTTC.